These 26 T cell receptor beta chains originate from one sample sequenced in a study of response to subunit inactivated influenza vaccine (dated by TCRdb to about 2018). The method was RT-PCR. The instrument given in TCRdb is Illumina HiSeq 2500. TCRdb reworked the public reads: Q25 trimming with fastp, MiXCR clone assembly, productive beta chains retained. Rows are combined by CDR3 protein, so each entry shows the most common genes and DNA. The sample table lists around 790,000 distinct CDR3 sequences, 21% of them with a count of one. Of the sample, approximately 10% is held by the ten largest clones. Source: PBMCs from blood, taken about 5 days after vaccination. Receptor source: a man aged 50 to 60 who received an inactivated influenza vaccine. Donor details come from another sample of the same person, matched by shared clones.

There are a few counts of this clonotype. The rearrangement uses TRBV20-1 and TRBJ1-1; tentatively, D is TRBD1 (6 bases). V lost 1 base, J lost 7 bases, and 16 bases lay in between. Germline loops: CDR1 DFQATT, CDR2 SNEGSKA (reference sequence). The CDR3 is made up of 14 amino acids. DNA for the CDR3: TGCAGTGCTAGAGGGTCCCAGGGGTTGGGTGAAGCTTTCTTT. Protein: CSARGSQGLGEAFF.

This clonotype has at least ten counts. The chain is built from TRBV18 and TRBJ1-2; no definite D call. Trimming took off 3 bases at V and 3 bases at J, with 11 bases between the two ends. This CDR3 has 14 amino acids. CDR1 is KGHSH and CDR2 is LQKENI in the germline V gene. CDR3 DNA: TGTGCCAGCTCACCGGCAGCAGGCCACTATGGCTACACCTTC. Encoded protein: CASSPAAGHYGYTF. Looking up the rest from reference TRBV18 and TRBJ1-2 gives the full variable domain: NAGVMQNPRHLVRRRGQEARLRCSPMKGHSHVYWYRQLPEEGLKFMVYLQKENIIDESGMPKERFSAEFPKEGPSILRIQQVVRGDSAAYFCASSPAAGHYGYTFGSGTRLTVV.

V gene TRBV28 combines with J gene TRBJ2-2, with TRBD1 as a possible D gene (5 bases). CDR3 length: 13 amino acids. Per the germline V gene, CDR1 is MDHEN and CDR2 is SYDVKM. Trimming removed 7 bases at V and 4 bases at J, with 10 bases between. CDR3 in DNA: TGTGCCAGCAACCAGGGTACCACCGGGGAGCTGTTTTTT. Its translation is CASNQGTTGELFF.

The CDR3 nucleotides read TGTGCCAGCAGTGGCCGGGACAGCTCTCAACCAGATACGCAGTATTTT. Protein: CASSGRDSSQPDTQYF. The chain recombines TRBV6-1 with TRBJ2-3; TRBD1 agrees at 7 bases. With V trimmed by 4 bases and J by 4 bases, 11 bases remained unmatched. The CDR3 is made up of 16 amino acids. Germline lookup yields CDR1 MNHNS and CDR2 SASEGT.

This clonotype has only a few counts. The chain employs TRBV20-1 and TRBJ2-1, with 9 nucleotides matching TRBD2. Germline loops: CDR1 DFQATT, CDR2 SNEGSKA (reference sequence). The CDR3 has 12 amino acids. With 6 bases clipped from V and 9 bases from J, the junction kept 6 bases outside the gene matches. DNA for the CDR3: TGCAGTGCAATCGGGACTAGCTTTGAGCAGTTCTTC. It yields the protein CSAIGTSFEQFF.

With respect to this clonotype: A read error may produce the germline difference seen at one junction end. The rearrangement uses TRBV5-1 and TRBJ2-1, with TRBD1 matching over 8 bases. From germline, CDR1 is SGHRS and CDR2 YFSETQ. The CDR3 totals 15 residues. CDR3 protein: CASSFQARGLNDQFF. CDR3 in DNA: TGCGCCAGCAGCTTTCAGGCCAGGGGGCTCAATGACCAGTTCTTC.

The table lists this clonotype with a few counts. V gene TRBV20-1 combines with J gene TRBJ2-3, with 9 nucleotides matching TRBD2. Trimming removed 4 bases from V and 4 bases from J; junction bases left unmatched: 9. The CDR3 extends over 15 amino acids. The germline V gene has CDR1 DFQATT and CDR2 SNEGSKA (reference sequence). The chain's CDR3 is CSATPLAGYADTQYF. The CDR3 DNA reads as TGCAGTGCTACTCCCCTAGCGGGGTACGCAGATACGCAGTATTTT.

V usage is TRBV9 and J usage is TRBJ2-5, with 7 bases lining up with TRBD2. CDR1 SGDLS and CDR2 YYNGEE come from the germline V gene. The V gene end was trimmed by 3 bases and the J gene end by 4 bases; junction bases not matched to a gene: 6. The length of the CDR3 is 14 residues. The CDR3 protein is CASSGGEGGETQYF. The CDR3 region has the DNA TGTGCCAGCAGCGGCGGGGAGGGAGGAGAGACCCAGTACTTC.

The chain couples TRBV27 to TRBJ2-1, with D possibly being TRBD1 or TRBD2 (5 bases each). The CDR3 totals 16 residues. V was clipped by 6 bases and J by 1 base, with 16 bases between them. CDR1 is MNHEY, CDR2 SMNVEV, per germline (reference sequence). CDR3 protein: CASSRTGGMSYNEQFF. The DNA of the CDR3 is TGTGCCAGCAGCCGTACTGGGGGTATGTCCTACAATGAGCAGTTCTTC.

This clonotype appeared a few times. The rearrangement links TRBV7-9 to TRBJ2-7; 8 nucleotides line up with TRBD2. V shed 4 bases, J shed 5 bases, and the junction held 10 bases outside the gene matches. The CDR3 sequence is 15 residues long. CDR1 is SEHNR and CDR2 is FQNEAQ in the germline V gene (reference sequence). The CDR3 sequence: CASSSTSGPLDEQYF. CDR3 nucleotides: TGTGCCAGCAGCTCTACTAGCGGACCCTTGGACGAGCAGTACTTC. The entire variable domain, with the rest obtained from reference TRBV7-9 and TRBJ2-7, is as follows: DTGVSQNPRHKITKRGQNVTFRCDPISEHNRLYWYRQTLGQGPEFLTYFQNEAQLEKSRLLSDRFSAERPKGSFSTLEIQRTEQGDSAMYLCASSSTSGPLDEQYFGPGTRLTVT.

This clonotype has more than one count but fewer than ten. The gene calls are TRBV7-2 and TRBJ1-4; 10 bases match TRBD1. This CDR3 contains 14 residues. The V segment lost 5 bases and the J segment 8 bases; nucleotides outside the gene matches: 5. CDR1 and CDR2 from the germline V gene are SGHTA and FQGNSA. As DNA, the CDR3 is TGTGCCAGCAGCCGAGACAGGGGGCCAGAAAAACTGTTTTTT. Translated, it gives CASSRDRGPEKLFF.

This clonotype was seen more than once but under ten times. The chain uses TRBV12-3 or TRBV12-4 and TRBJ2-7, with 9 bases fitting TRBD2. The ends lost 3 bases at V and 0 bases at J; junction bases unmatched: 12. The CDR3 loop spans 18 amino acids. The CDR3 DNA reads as TGTGCCAGCAGTTTTACGCTAGCGGGACTGTCTACCTCCTACGAGCAGTACTTC. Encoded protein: CASSFTLAGLSTSYEQYF.

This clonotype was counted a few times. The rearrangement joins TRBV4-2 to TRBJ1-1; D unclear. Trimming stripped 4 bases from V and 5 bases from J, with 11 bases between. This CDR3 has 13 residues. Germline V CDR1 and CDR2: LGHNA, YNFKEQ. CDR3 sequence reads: CASSPLLGTEAFF. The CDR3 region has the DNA TGTGCCAGCAGCCCCCTTCTTGGGACTGAAGCTTTCTTT.

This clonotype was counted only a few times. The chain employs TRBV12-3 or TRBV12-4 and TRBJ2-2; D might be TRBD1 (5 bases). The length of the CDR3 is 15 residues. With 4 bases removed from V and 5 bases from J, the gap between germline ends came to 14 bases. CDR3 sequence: CASSSGFGQTGELFF. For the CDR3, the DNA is TGTGCCAGCAGTTCAGGGTTTGGGCAAACCGGGGAGCTGTTTTTT.

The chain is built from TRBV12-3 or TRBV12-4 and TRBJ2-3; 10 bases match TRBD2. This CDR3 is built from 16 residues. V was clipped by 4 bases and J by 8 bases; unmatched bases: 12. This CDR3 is CASSYISGGTGSTQYF. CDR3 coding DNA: TGTGCCAGCAGTTACATTAGCGGGGGGACCGGAAGTACGCAGTATTTT.

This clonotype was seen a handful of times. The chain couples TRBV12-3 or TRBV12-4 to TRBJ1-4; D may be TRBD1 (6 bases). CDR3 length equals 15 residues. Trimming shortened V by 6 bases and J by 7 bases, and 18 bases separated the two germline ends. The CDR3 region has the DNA TGTGCCAGCAGCGTTGGGGGCGCGAGAGGTGAAAAACTGTTTTTT. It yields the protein CASSVGGARGEKLFF.

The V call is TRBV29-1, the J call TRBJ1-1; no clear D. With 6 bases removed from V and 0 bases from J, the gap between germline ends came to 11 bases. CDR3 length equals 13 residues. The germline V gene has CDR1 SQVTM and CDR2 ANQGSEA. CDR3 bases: TGCAGCGTGCGGGCCGGAATGAACACTGAAGCTTTCTTT. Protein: CSVRAGMNTEAFF.

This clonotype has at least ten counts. The CDR3 bases are TGTGCCACCTCCCCGGGACAGCCTTACTATGGCTACACCTTC. Its translation is CATSPGQPYYGYTF. The chain recombines TRBV15 with TRBJ1-2; TRBD1 agrees at 7 bases. V shed 8 bases and J 3 bases; nucleotides not matched to a gene: 9. The CDR3 contains 14 residues. The germline CDR1 and CDR2 sequences are LNHNV and YYDKDF (reference sequence). The full variable domain, with the rest looked up from reference TRBV15 and TRBJ1-2, is DAMVIQNPRYQVTQFGKPVTLSCSQTLNHNVMYWYQQKSSQAPKLLFHYYDKDFNNEADTPDNFQSRRPNTSFCFLDIRSPGLGDTAMYLCATSPGQPYYGYTFGSGTRLTVV.

In nucleotides, the CDR3 is TGTGCCAGCAGGGTGGGACACAACACCGGGGAGCTGTTTTTT. Protein product: CASRVGHNTGELFF. The chain links TRBV12-3 or TRBV12-4 to TRBJ2-2; D perhaps matches TRBD1 (6 bases). The V end was cut by 6 bases, the J end by 2 bases, with 10 bases between. The CDR3 loop spans 14 amino acids.

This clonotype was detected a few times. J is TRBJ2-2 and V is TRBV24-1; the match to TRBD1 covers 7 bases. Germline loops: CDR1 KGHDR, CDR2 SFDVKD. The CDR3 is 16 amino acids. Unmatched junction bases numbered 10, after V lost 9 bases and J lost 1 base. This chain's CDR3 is CATGQVDRENTGELFF. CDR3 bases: TGTGCCACCGGACAAGTAGACAGGGAGAACACCGGGGAGCTGTTTTTT.

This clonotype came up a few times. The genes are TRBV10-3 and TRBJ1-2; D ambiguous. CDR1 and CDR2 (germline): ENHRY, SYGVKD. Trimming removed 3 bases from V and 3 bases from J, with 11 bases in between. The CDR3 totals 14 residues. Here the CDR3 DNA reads TGTGCCATCAGTGATCACGGGTCGTACTATGGCTACACCTTC. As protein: CAISDHGSYYGYTF.

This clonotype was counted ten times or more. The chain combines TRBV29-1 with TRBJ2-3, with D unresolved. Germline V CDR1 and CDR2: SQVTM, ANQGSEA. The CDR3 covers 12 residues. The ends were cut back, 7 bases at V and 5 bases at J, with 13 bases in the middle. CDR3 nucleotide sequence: TGCAGCGCATTGAATCCTCAAGATACGCAGTATTTT. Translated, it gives CSALNPQDTQYF.

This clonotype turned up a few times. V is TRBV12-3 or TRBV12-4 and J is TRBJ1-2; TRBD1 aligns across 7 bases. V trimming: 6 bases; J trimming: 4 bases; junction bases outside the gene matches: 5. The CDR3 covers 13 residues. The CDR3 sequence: CASSRGTVYGYTF. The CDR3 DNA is TGTGCCAGCAGCCGGGGGACAGTCTATGGCTACACCTTC.

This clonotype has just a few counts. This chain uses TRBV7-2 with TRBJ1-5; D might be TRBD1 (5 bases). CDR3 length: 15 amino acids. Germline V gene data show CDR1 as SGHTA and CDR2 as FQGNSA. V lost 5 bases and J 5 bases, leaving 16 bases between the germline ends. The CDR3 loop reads CASSPGWGIDQPQHF. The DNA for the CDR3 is TGTGCCAGCAGCCCCGGGTGGGGGATCGATCAGCCCCAGCATTTT.

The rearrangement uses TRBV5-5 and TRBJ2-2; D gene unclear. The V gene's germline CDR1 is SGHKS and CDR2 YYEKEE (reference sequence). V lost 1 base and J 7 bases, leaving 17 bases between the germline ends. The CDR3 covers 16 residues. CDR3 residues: CASSLLPPTQIGELFF. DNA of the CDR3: TGTGCCAGCAGCTTGCTACCACCAACCCAAATCGGGGAGCTGTTTTTT.

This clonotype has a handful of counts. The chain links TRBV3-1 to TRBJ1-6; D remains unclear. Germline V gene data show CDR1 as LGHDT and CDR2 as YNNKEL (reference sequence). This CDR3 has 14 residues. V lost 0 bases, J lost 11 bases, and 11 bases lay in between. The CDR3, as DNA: TGTGCCAGCAGCCAAGATCGGCGGAAAACACCCCTCCACTTT. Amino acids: CASSQDRRKTPLHF.